This T cell receptor beta chain was sequenced in a study of blood T cell repertoires in COVID-19 (dated by TCRdb to about 2020). A note on the overall study: Collaborator samples came from the United States, Italy and Spain and covered acute and convalescent phases of COVID-19. The prospective study material was composed of cDNA or gDNA derived from T cells, B-cell-depleted T cells, or PBMCs. The dataset comprised deeply sampled blood TCRbeta repertoires from subjects exposed to, actively infected with, or recovered from COVID-19. The repertoires were released in a freely available public database intended as a resource for research on the immune response to SARS-CoV-2. The samples were drawn from two sources: the first 160 participants of the ongoing ImmuneRACE study, and 1,254 subjects contributed by 6 global collaborators. Nearly every sample came with metadata listing a de-identified subject ID, COVID-19 status, age in years and sex. Where available, HLA class I and class II types were taken from metadata supplied by the sample provider and were not determined by assay-based typing. Study-wide conclusions, independent of this receptor: How much clinical and demographic metadata was included differed by source and by participant, and the metadata was provided uncurated.

Whole blood was collected in K2EDTA tubes by collaborating institutions according to the institutions' own protocols. Collaborator samples were shipped for TCRbeta analysis as frozen whole blood, isolated PBMCs, or DNA extracted from either sample type. The CDR3 runs 15 residues from the cysteine to the phenylalanine. The read is trimmed to its CDR3 DNA, 45 bases read in frame from base 1. Based on the germline V gene (reference sequence), the CDR1 and CDR2 sequences are LNHDA and SQIVND. The V end loses 3 bases and the J end loses 5 bases, and a stretch of 14 bases separates them. With respect to this clone: Its specific antigen is unknown. Base qualities are not recorded, but no much larger clone differs from it by a single base.

The immunoSEQ Assay, a bias-controlled multiplex PCR, was used to amplify TCRbeta CDR3 regions from genomic DNA. The original pipeline was this. The number of nucleated cells in each sample was estimated from the amplification of reference gene primers within the assay. Sequence reads were collapsed and filtered to measure the absolute abundance of every unique TCRbeta CDR3 rearrangement. For each sample, productive Simpson clonality was calculated as the square root of Simpson's diversity index across productive rearrangements. In its TCRdb copy, this immuneACCESS table keeps in-frame sequences only and misses some clones. Where compared with another copy, unresolved V genes explain less than half of these, and the others have no known cause. V, J and clone size were drawn from that table, and D and trimming were deduced from the DNA. Within this sample are about 59,000 clones, with 73% of them counted one time only. The ten largest clones add up to approximately 15% of the sample.

The sequenced material came from peripheral blood. This receptor was taken from a woman in her 70s with acute or convalescent COVID-19. The sequence links TRBV19 to TRBJ1-5; TRBD1 is perhaps the D gene, given 6 matching bases. This receptor has the CDR3 CASSIGGQLHQPQHF. The bases read TGTGCCAGTAGTATTGGGGGACAACTTCATCAGCCCCAGCATTTT.